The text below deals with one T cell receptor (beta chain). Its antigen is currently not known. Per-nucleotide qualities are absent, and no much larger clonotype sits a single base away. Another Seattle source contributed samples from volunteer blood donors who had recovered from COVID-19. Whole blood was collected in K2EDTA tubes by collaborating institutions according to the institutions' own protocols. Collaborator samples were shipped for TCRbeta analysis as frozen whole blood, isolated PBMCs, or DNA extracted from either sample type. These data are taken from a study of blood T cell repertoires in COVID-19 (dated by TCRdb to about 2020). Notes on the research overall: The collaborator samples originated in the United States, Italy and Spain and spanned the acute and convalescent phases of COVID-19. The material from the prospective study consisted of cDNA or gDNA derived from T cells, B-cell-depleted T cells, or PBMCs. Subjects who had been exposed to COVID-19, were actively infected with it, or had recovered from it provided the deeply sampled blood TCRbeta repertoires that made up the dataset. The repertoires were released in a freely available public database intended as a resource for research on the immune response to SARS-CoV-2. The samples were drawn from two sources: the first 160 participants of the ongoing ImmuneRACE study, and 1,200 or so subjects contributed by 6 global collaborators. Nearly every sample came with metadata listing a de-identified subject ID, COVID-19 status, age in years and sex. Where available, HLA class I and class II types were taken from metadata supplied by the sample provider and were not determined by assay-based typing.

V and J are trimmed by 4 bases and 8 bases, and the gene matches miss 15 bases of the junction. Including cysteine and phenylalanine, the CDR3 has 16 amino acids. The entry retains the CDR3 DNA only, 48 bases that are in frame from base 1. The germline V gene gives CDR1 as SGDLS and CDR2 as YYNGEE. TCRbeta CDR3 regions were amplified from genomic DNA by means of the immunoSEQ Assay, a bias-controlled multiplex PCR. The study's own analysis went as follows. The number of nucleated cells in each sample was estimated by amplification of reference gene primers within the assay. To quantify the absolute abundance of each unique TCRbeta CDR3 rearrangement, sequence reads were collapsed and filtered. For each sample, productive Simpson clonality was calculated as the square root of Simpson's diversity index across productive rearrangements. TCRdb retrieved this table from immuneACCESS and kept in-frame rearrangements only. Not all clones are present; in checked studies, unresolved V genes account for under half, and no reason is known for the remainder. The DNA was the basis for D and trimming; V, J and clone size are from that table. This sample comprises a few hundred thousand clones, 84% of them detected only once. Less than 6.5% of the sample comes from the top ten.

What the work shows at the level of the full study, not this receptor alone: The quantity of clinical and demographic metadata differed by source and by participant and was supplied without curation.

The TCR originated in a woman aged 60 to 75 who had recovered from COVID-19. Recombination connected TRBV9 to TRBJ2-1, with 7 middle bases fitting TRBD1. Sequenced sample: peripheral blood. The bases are TGTGCCAGCAGCCAAACGACCGGGACAGCCGTCCATGAGCAGTTCTTC. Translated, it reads CASSQTTGTAVHEQFF. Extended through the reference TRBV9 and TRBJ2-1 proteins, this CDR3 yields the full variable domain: DSGVTQTPKHLITATGQRVTLRCSPRSGDLSVYWYQQSLDQGLQFLIQYYNGEERAKGNILERFSAQQFPDLHSELNLSSLELGDSALYFCASSQTTGTAVHEQFFGPGTRLTVL.